This T cell receptor beta chain was retrieved from a study of T cell repertoires in cytomegalovirus infection. Across the whole study: Indications of both CMV infection and matching HLA type were provided by public TCR beta signatures.

MiXCR, run by TCRdb on the reads, gives a single entry per CDR3 protein. The sample consists of about 530,000 distinct CDR3 sequences, around a quarter of them appearing once. CDR3 length equals 14 residues. V dropped 0 bases and J dropped 5 bases, with 10 bases sitting between them. Germline V gene sequence: CDR1 LGHNA, CDR2 YNFKEQ. This chain connects TRBV4-2 to TRBJ2-5; D perhaps matches TRBD1 (5 bases). The receptor comes from a human donor in good health (CMV status not recorded). Some clones in this sample may be carry-over from other donors' samples. Sequenced sample: PBMCs. In DNA form, the CDR3 reads TGTGCCAGCAGCCAAGAAAGGGGTGTGGAGACCCAGTACTTC. The encoded protein is CASSQERGVETQYF.